The 12 T cell receptor beta chains below all came from one sample that was sequenced in a study of CD8 T cells in ankylosing spondylitis. Study outcomes and limitations: There was a TCR beta motif, made of eight highly homologous variants, that appeared characteristic of ankylosing spondylitis blood.

Their specific antigens are unknown. TCRdb independently ran MiXCR on the 5' RACE reads; one entry per CDR3 protein. The data show about 440,000 distinct CDR3 sequences, 17% seen once. The source material was blood, either unsorted or a sorted T cell fraction (not recorded which). The receptors here all came from a male donor with ankylosing spondylitis.

The table lists this clonotype with a few counts. The rearrangement joins TRBV5-1 to TRBJ1-3, with 7 bases matching TRBD1. The CDR3 consists of 16 residues. Trimming cost V 4 bases and J 0 bases; bases outside gene matches: 7. CDR1 and CDR2 (germline): SGHRS, YFSETQ. CDR3: CASSPGQALSGNTIYF. The CDR3 nucleotides read TGCGCCAGCAGCCCTGGACAGGCGCTCTCTGGAAACACCATATATTTT.

The chain employs TRBV4-1 and TRBJ1-6; 7 nucleotides line up with TRBD1. Per germline, CDR1 MGHRA and CDR2 YSYEKL. Trimming removed 1 base from V and 3 bases from J; junction bases left unmatched: 6. The CDR3 spans 17 residues. DNA for the CDR3: TGCGCCAGCAGCCAAGTGGACAGGATCTTCTATAATTCACCCCTCCACTTT. Protein product: CASSQVDRIFYNSPLHF.

The chain couples TRBV5-5 to TRBJ2-5; no clear D. V was clipped by 1 base and J by 5 bases, with 9 bases between them. The CDR3 spans 13 residues. Germline loops: CDR1 SGHKS, CDR2 YYEKEE (reference sequence). As DNA, the CDR3 is TGTGCCAGCAGCTTGTTCTTATTCGAGACCCAGTACTTC. This gives the protein CASSLFLFETQYF. The full variable domain, with the rest looked up from reference TRBV5-5 and TRBJ2-5, is DAGVTQSPTHLIKTRGQQVTLRCSPISGHKSVSWYQQVLGQGPQFIFQYYEKEERGRGNFPDRFSARQFPNYSSELNVNALLLGDSALYLCASSLFLFETQYFGPGTRLLVL.

This clonotype has ten or more counts. This chain joins TRBV5-1 and TRBJ1-2; D may be TRBD1 (5 bases). The germline V gene encodes CDR1 SGHRS and CDR2 YFSETQ. This CDR3 comprises 17 residues. Trimming removed 5 bases from V and 0 bases from J, with 20 bases in between. The CDR3 region is CASSLGTGGSSNYGYTF. The CDR3, as DNA: TGCGCCAGCAGTCTTGGAACCGGGGGTTCCTCTAACTATGGCTACACCTTC.

This clonotype occurred a few times. The gene calls are TRBV9 and TRBJ2-3, with 8 bases aligning to TRBD2. V dropped 1 base and J dropped 2; count of bases not matched to a gene: 3. Germline V gene sequence: CDR1 SGDLS, CDR2 YYNGEE. This CDR3 region has 15 residues. The CDR3 spells CASSVREGLTDTQYF. The CDR3 DNA reads TGTGCCAGCAGCGTACGGGAGGGTCTCACAGATACGCAGTATTTT.

V usage is TRBV6-1 and J usage is TRBJ2-7; 7 bases line up with TRBD1. V lost 6 bases to trimming and J lost 2 bases; unmatched junction nucleotides: 10. The CDR3 is 15 amino acids. Germline V gene sequence: CDR1 MNHNS, CDR2 SASEGT. In DNA, the CDR3 is TGTGCCAGCAGCCCCGACAGGGTAAGGGCCTACGAGCAGTACTTC. Translating it yields CASSPDRVRAYEQYF.

This clonotype was observed many times. CDR3 DNA: TGTGCCAGCAGACCCATAGGCAGCAATCAGCCCCAGCATTTT. Translation: CASRPIGSNQPQHF. The rearrangement links TRBV12-3 or TRBV12-4 to TRBJ1-5; the D is unclear. The CDR3 consists of 14 residues. The ends were cut back, 6 bases at V and 1 base at J, with 10 bases in the middle.

The V gene is TRBV5-1, the J gene TRBJ2-3; D remains ambiguous. Per the germline V gene, CDR1 is SGHRS and CDR2 is YFSETQ. The CDR3 is 15 amino acids. V gave up 3 bases and J gave up 0 bases, with 11 bases separating them. The CDR3 coding sequence is TGCGCCAGCAGCTCCCTTCCAGCTAGCACAGATACGCAGTATTTT. It codes for CASSSLPASTDTQYF.

The J gene is TRBJ1-6, the V gene TRBV5-1, with D unclear. This CDR3 contains 15 residues. The germline V gene has CDR1 SGHRS and CDR2 YFSETQ. V gave up 0 bases and J gave up 5 bases, with 9 bases separating them. The CDR3 here is CASSLAVSNNSPLHF. CDR3 in DNA: TGCGCCAGCAGCTTGGCCGTCAGTAATAATTCACCCCTCCACTTT.

This clonotype has only a few counts. The chain is built from TRBV29-1 and TRBJ2-2; TRBD2 agrees at 9 bases. The CDR3 contains 15 residues. Per the germline V gene, CDR1 is SQVTM and CDR2 is ANQGSEA. With 1 base clipped from V and 7 bases from J, the junction kept 7 bases outside the gene matches. CDR3 sequence: CSVEVSGGLFGELFF. The CDR3 region has the DNA TGCAGCGTTGAAGTTAGCGGGGGCCTTTTCGGGGAGCTGTTTTTT.

The chain recombines TRBV28 with TRBJ2-3; D not certain. Per germline, CDR1 MDHEN and CDR2 SYDVKM. This CDR3 is built from 16 residues. V lost 2 bases, J lost 2 bases, and 14 bases lay in between. The CDR3 coding sequence is TGTGCCAGCAGTTTAAGCAGTCCGGGTGTCACAGATACGCAGTATTTT. Its translation: CASSLSSPGVTDTQYF.

V is TRBV6-1 and J is TRBJ1-3; D remains unclear. This CDR3 has 17 residues. Trimming stripped 6 bases from V and 5 bases from J, with 23 bases between. CDR1 MNHNS and CDR2 SASEGT come from the germline V gene. Written as DNA, the CDR3 is TGTGCCAGCAGCAACGACCCCGAGGGAAGGAAGAGAAACACCATATATTTT. Amino acid sequence: CASSNDPEGRKRNTIYF.